This TCR beta chain comes out of a study of blood T cell repertoires in COVID-19. Turning to the study itself: Sample material is recorded as cDNA or gDNA derived from T cells, B-cell-depleted T cells, or PBMCs.

Trimming at V came to 4 bases and at J to 0 bases, leaving 4 bases not matched to a gene. This CDR3 contains 17 residues. Germline V CDR1 and CDR2: SGHRS, YFSETQ. This study enrolled people aged about 18 to 100 from about two dozen US geographic areas. Membership in each cohort depended on participant-reported clinical history. Source study methods: Estimation of nucleated cell counts relied on the amplification of reference gene primers. The assay was immunoSEQ multiplex PCR, and TCRdb's table has in-frame clones only and misses some. The DNA gave D and trimming, while V, J and clone size come from that table. Of fewer than 450,000 clones in the sample, more than 75% are singletons; the top ten hold more than 0.95%.

This receptor was taken from a young woman who had recovered from COVID-19. The chain joins TRBV5-1 to TRBJ2-3; 14 bases align to TRBD2. Sequencing used PBMCs or T cells enriched from blood (not recorded which). Written as DNA, the CDR3 is TGCGCCAGCAGCGCGACTAGCGGGGGGGCTAGCACAGATACGCAGTATTTT. Its protein product is CASSATSGGASTDTQYF.